This TCR beta chain was obtained from a study of shared clonotypes between healthy human individuals (dated by TCRdb to about 2020). Background for the entire study: The cohort included three men and a couple of women between 18 and 49 years of age. To increase sequencing depth and limit assay-specific biases, TCR repertoire library preparation and sequencing were carried out by different laboratories using diverse techniques. The study deeply sequenced blood TCR repertoires of five healthy adults to estimate repertoire size and the extent of clonotype sharing between individuals. Per donor, leukapheresis produced somewhere between about 0.8 and 9 billion PBMCs. Per donor, three plates each were used for CD4 naive and CD4 memory, two for CD8 naive, and one for CD8 memory. General study outcomes and caveats: Rarefaction of sorted-subset datasets indicated incomplete sequencing despite the large sequencing depth. Based on pairwise subsampling, the degree of clonotype sharing among donors was expected to be affected by sequencing depth. Higher generation probabilities were observed for clonotypes shared by all four sorted-subset donors than for non-shared clonotypes. The genetic and exposure-history diversity represented was limited by the small number of donors. When a few donors were compared, the shared fraction of clonotypes was 5% to 6.5% for naive CD4, over 3% for naive CD8, 2% to 2.5% for memory CD4, and 0.4% for memory CD8. Sampling was limited to blood, and TCR repertoires in tissue likely differ from TCR repertoires in blood. Larger estimated clonotype richness was generally found for naive subsets than for memory subsets.

The CDR3 has 15 amino acids, counting the end cysteine and phenylalanine. Only the CDR3 part of the read is kept: 45 bases, read in frame from the first base. Via the germline V gene (reference sequence), CDR1 is SEHNR and CDR2 FQNEAQ. V is reduced by 5 bases and J by 7 bases, leaving a spacing of 17 bases between them. Donors were healthy HIV-negative adults with no recently reported acute infections or vaccinations. All donors were Caucasian adults living in Nashville, Tennessee, USA. Magnetic negative selection was used to enrich CD4+ T cells, after which naive cells were positively selected on CD45RA and the negative fraction became the memory subset. Blood was collected by leukapheresis, and PBMCs were isolated by Ficoll-Histopaque density gradient centrifugation and then cryopreserved in liquid nitrogen vapor phase. Analytical flow cytometry was used to check the purity and quantity of every magnetically sorted T cell population. Each sorted fraction had its genomic DNA isolated and then quantified by UV absorbance on a Nanodrop 2000c.

Using the deep immunoSEQ assay, TCR CDR3 regions were amplified from genomic DNA by multiplex PCR. Extracted genomic DNA from each cell subset was spread evenly across all wells of several immunoSEQ 96-well plates, with each plate serving as a replicate. For sorted subsets, roughly 200 ng of genomic DNA, equivalent to around 30,000 T cell genomes, went into each replicate PCR. Purified libraries were measured with a Qubit 3.0 fluorometer, size-checked on a Bioanalyzer 2100, and measured again with the KAPA Library Quantification kit. Every immunoSEQ 96-well plate was sequenced on a dedicated single-read 150-cycle Illumina NextSeq 550 flow cell. The original methods were these. Because the immunoSEQ output included only junctional sequences and no quality scores, the filtering could not be the same as the filtering used for full-length reads. To assign V/J genes and CDR3, sequences were annotated against IMGT germline references using PyIR, a Python wrapper for IgBLAST v1.9. Reads were filtered out if the reads had weak V/J assignments (E-value above 1e-6), no CDR3, stop codons, out-of-frame junctions, or ambiguous translated residues. A V3J clonotype was defined by an identical inferred V gene, J gene, and CDR3 amino acid sequence. To compute the percentage overlap between repertoires, the number of shared unique clonotypes was divided by the size of the smaller repertoire. Richness of each repertoire was evaluated using RTK rarefaction, the Chao1 estimator, and Recon v2.1 estimates of unobserved clonotypes. For all TCRbeta clonotypes obtained by the gDNA method from a handful of donors, generation probabilities were computed with OLGA. Drawn from immuneACCESS, this table holds only the in-frame rearrangements with V and J called that TCRdb kept. Clones are partly lost; checked studies trace under half to an unresolved V gene and leave the rest unexplained. V, J and clone size are those of that table, while D and trimming were read from the DNA. This sample lists over 2 million clones; 80% to 95% were detected once. Of the sample, 0.37% is held by the ten largest clones.

Remarks on this clone: The antigen it binds to is not known. No base qualities exist here, and no much larger clone lies one base off it.

The source material was naive CD4+ T cells from PBMCs. What this sample's cell subset or site label stands for: CD45RA+ positively selected. The chain is made from TRBV7-9 and TRBJ2-2, with TRBD1 as a weak D call on 6 bases. The clonotype comes from a man in his late teens or twenties in good health. Some clones in this sample may be carry-over from other donors' samples. CDR3 loop: CASSLRARDIGELFF. In nucleotide form, the sequence is TGTGCCAGCAGCCTTAGGGCCCGGGACATCGGGGAGCTGTTTTTT.